This T cell receptor beta chain was profiled in a study of blood T cell repertoires in COVID-19. Study at large: The cDNA or gDNA used as material had been derived from T cells, B-cell-depleted T cells, or PBMCs.

Sequencing was performed with immunoSEQ multiplex PCR; in TCRdb, only in-frame clones are kept and a portion is missing. The sample includes approximately 240,000 clones, 75% to 90% seen only once; the top ten take 6% to 7%. Sequenced input: PBMCs or T cells enriched from blood (not recorded which). This clonotype originated in a woman between 25 and 40 years old with acute COVID-19.

The CDR3 region is CAISDGQGVYF. The CDR3 DNA reads as TGTGCCATCAGTGACGGACAGGGAGTTTACTTC. The chain joins TRBV10-3 to TRBJ2-4; the match to TRBD1 covers 8 bases. V was clipped by 3 bases and J by 16 bases; unmatched bases: 5. The CDR3 extends over 11 amino acids. In germline, CDR1 is ENHRY, CDR2 SYGVKD.